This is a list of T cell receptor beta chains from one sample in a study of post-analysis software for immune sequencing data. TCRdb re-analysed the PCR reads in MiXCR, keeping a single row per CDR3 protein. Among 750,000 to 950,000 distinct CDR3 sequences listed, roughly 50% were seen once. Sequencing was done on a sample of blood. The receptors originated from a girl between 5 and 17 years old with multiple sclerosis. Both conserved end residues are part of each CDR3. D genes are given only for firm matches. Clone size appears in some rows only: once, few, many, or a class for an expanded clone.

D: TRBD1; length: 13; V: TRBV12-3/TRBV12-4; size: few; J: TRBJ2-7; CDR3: CASSDRVKDEQYF; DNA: TGTGCCAGCTCGGACAGGGTAAAGGACGAGCAGTACTTC
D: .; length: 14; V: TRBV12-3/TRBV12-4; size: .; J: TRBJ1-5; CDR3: CASSLGLPNQPQHF; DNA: TGTGCCAGCAGTTTAGGCCTCCCCAATCAGCCCCAGCATTTT
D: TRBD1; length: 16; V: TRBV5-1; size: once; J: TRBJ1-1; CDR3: CASSFAGTGTNTEAFF; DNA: TGCGCCAGCAGCTTCGCCGGGACAGGTACGAACACTGAGGCTTTCTTT
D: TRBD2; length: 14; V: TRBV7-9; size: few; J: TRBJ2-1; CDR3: CASSPWTSLNEQFF; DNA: TGTGCCAGCAGCCCATGGACTAGCCTAAATGAGCAGTTCTTC
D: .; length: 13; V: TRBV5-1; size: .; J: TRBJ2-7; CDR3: CASRRQTSYEQYF; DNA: TGCGCCAGCAGGAGGCAGACGTCCTACGAGCAGTACTTC
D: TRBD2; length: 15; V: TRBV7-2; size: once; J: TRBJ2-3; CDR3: CASSLTAGGVDTQYF; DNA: TGTGCCAGCAGCTTAACGGCGGGAGGCGTGGATACGCAGTATTTT
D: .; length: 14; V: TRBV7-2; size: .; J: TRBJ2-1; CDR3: CASSPEGRAYEQFF; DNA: TGTGCCAGCAGCCCAGAGGGGAGAGCCTATGAGCAGTTCTTC
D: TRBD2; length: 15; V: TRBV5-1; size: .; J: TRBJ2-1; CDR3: CASSATGTSLVMQFF; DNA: TGCGCCAGCAGCGCCACCGGGACTAGCTTGGTGATGCAGTTCTTC
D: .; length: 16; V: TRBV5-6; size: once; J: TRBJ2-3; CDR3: CASSLWGGPRADTQYF; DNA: TGTGCCAGCAGCTTGTGGGGGGGCCCCCGGGCAGATACGCAGTATTTT
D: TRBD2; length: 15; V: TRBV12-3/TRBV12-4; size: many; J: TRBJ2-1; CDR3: CASRGTGGHNNEQFF; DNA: TGTGCCAGCAGAGGAACGGGGGGGCATAACAATGAGCAGTTCTTC
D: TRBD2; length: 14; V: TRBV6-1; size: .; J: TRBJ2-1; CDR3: CTSSEAGGYNEQFF; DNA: TGTACCAGCAGTGAAGCGGGGGGATACAATGAGCAGTTCTTC
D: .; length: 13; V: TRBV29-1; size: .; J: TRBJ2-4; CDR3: CSVRWGLNGIQYF; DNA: TGCAGCGTTAGGTGGGGCCTAAATGGAATTCAGTACTTC